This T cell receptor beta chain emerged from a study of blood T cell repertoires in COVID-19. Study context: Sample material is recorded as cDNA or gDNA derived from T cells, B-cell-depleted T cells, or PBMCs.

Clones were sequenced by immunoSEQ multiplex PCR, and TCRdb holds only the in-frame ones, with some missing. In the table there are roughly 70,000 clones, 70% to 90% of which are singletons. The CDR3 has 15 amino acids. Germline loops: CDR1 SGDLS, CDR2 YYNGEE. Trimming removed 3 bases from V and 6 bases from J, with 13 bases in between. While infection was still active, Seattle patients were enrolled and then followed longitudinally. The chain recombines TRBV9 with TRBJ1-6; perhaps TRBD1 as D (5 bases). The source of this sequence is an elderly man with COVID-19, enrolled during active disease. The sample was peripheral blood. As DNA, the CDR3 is TGTGCCAGCAGCGGGGAGGGGCGAGGTAATTCACCCCTCCACTTT. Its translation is CASSGEGRGNSPLHF.